One sample yielded the 2 T cell receptor beta chains listed below, sequenced in a study of PD-1 blockade in classical Hodgkin lymphoma. Every patient experienced relapse after autologous stem cell transplantation, and brentuximab vedotin exposure varied. Produced via immunoSEQ multiplex PCR; TCRdb's table is partial and in-frame only. The data contain roughly 32,000 clones, roughly 82% of them seen just once; the ten biggest clones take up around 30%. The sample was peripheral blood mononuclear cells (PBMCs), taken at baseline. These receptors were obtained from a human donor with classical Hodgkin lymphoma.

The chain combines TRBV10-3 with TRBJ1-5; 7 bases fit TRBD1. Germline loops: CDR1 ENHRY, CDR2 SYGVKD. V was pared by 10 bases and J by 5 bases, with 8 bases of the junction left unmatched. CDR3 length: 13 residues. The CDR3 DNA reads as TGTGCCACCCTGGGGACAGCCCATCAGCCCCAGCATTTT. This sequence encodes CATLGTAHQPQHF.

A single count supports this clone. V and J are TRBV4-3 and TRBJ2-1; 7 bases align to TRBD1. CDR3 length: 15 residues. With 0 bases clipped from V and 2 bases from J, the junction kept 1 base outside the gene matches. Germline-derived CDR1 and CDR2 are LGHNA and YSLEER. This CDR3 reads CASSQDGTAYNEQFF. The CDR3 DNA sequence: TGCGCCAGCAGCCAAGACGGGACAGCCTACAATGAGCAGTTCTTC.